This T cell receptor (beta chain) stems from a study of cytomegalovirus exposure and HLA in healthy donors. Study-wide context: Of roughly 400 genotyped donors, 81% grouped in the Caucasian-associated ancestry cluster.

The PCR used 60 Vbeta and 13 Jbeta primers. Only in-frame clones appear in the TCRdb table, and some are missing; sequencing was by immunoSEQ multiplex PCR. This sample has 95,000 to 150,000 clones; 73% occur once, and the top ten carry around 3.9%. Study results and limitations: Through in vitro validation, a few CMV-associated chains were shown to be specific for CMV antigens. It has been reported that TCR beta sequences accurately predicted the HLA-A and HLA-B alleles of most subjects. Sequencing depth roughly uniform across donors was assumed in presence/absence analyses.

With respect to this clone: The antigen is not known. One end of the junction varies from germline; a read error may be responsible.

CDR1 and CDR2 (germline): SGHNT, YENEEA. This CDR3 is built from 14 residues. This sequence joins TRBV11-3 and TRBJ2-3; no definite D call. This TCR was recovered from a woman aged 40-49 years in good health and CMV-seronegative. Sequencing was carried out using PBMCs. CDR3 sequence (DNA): TGTGCCGGCAGCTCCCCTCAACAAGCAGATACGCAGTATTTT. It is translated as CAGSSPQQADTQYF.